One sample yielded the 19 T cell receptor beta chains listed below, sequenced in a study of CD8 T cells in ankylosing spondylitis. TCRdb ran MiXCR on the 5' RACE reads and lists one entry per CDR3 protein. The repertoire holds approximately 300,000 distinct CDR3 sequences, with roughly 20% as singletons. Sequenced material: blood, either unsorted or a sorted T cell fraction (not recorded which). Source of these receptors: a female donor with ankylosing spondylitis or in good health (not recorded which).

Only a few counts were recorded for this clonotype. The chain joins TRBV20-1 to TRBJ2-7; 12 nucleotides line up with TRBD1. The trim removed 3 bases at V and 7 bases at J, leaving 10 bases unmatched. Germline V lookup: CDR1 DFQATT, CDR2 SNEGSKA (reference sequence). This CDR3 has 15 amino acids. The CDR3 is CSARAPGQGAVEQYF. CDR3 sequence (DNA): TGCAGTGCTAGGGCCCCGGGACAGGGGGCAGTAGAGCAGTACTTC.

The chain's CDR3 is CASSVRDREDGELFF. The CDR3 nucleotides read TGTGCCAGCAGCGTCCGGGACAGGGAGGACGGGGAGCTGTTTTTT. The chain carries TRBV9 and TRBJ2-2, with 9 bases fitting TRBD1. V dropped 2 bases and J dropped 7; count of bases not matched to a gene: 6. Germline CDR1 reads SGDLS; CDR2 reads YYNGEE. This CDR3 spans 15 amino acids.

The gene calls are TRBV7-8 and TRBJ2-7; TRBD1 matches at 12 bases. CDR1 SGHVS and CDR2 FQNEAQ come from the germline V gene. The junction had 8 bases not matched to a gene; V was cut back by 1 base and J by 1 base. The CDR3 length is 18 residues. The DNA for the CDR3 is TGTGCCAGCAGCTTAGTGGGACAGGGGGCGCTGGGGTCCTACGAGCAGTACTTC. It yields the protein CASSLVGQGALGSYEQYF.

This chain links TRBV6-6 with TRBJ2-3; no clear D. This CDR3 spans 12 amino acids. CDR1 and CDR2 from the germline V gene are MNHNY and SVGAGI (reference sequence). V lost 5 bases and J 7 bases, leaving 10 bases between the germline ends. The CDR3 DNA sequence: TGTGCCAGCAGTACAAGTGGGAATACGCAGTATTTT. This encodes CASSTSGNTQYF.

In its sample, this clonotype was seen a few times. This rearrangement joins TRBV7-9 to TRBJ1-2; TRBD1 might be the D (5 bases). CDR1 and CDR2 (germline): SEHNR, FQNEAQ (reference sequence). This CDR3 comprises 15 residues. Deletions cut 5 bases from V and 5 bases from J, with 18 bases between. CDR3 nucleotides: TGTGCCAGCAGCATGTCTGGAACAGGTGTATATGGCTACACCTTC. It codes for CASSMSGTGVYGYTF. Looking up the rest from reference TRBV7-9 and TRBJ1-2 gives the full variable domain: DTGVSQNPRHKITKRGQNVTFRCDPISEHNRLYWYRQTLGQGPEFLTYFQNEAQLEKSRLLSDRFSAERPKGSFSTLEIQRTEQGDSAMYLCASSMSGTGVYGYTFGSGTRLTVV.

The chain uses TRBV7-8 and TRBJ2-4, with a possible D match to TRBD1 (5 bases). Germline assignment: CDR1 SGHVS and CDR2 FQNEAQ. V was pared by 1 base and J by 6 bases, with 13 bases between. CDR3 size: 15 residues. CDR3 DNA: TGTGCCAGCAGCTTAGACGGCTGGGGCACAAACATTCAGTACTTC. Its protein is CASSLDGWGTNIQYF. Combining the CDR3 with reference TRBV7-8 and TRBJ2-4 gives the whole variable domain GAGVSQSPRYKVAKRGQDVALRCDPISGHVSLFWYQQALGQGPEFLTYFQNEAQLDKSGLPSDRFFAERPEGSVSTLKIQRTQQEDSAVYLCASSLDGWGTNIQYFGAGTRLSVL.

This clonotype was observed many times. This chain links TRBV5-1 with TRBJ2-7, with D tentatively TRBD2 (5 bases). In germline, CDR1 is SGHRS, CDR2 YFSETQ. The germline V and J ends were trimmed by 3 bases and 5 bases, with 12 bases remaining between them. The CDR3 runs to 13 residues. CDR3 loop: CASSWTLSDEQYF. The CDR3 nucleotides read TGCGCCAGCAGCTGGACTTTATCGGACGAGCAGTACTTC.

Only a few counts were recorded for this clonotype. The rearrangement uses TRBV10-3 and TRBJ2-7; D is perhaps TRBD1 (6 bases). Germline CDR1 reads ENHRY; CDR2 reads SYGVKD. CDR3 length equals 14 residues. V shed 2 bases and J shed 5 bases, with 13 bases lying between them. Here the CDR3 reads CAISEEDRIDEQYF. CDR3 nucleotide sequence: TGTGCCATCAGTGAGGAAGACAGGATCGACGAGCAGTACTTC.

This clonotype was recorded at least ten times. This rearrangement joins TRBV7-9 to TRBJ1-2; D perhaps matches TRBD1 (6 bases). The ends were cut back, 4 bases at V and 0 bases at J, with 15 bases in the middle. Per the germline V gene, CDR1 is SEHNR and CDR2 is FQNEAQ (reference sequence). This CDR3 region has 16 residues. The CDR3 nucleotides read TGTGCCAGCAGCTCGTCTACAGGGATGTCTAACTATGGCTACACCTTC. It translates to CASSSSTGMSNYGYTF.

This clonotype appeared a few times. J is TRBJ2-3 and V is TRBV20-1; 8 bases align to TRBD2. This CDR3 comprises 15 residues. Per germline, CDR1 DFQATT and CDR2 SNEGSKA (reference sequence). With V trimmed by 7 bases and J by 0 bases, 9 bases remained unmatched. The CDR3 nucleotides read TGCAGTGTCACCGGAGGCGGGGGGAGCACAGATACGCAGTATTTT. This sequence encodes CSVTGGGGSTDTQYF.

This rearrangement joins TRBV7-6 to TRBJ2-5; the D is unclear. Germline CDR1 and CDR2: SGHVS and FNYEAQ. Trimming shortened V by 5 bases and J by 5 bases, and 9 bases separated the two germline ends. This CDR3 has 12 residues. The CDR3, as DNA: TGTGCCAGCAGCCCGCTGATTGAGACCCAGTACTTC. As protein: CASSPLIETQYF.

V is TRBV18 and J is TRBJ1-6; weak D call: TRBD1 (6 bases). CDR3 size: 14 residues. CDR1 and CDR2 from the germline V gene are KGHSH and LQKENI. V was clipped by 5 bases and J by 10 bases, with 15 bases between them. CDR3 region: CASSTGQPVSPLHF. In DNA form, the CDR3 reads TGTGCCAGCTCAACTGGACAGCCGGTCTCACCCCTCCACTTT.

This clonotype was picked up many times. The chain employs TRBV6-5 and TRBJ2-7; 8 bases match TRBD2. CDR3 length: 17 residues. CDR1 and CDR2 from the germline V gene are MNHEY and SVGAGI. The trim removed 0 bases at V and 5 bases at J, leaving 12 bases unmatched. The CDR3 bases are TGTGCCAGCAGTTACTCCCTAAGAAGAGCGGGAGCCCACGAGCAGTACTTC. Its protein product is CASSYSLRRAGAHEQYF.

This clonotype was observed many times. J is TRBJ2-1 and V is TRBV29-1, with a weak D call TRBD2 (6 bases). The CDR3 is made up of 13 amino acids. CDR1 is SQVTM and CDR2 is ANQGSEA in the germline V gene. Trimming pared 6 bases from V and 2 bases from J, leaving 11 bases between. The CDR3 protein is CSVKRATYNEQFF. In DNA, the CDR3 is TGCAGCGTGAAGCGGGCAACCTACAATGAGCAGTTCTTC.

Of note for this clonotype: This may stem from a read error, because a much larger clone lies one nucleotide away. In DNA, the CDR3 is TGCAGCGCGGCCGGGACAGGGGACGAGCAGTACTTC. Encoded protein: CSAAGTGDEQYF. The chain couples TRBV29-1 to TRBJ2-7; 10 nucleotides line up with TRBD1. CDR3 size: 12 residues. The germline V gene has CDR1 SQVTM and CDR2 ANQGSEA. The trim removed 7 bases at V and 5 bases at J, leaving 5 bases unmatched.

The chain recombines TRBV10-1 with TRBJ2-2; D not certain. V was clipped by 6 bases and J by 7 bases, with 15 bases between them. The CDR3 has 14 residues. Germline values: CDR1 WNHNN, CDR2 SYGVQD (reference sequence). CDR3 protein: CASRKTDGYGELFF. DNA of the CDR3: TGCGCCAGCAGGAAGACCGACGGATACGGGGAGCTGTTTTTT.

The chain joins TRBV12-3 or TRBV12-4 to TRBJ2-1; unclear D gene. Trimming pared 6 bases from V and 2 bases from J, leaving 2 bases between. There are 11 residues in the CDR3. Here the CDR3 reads CASRPYNEQFF. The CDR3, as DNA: TGTGCCAGCAGACCCTACAATGAGCAGTTCTTC.

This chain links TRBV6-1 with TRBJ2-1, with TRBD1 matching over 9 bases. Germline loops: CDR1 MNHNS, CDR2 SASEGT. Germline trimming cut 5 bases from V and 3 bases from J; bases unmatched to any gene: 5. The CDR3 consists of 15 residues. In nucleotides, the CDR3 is TGTGCCAGCAGTAAGTGGGACAGGGTCTACAATGAGCAGTTCTTC. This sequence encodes CASSKWDRVYNEQFF.

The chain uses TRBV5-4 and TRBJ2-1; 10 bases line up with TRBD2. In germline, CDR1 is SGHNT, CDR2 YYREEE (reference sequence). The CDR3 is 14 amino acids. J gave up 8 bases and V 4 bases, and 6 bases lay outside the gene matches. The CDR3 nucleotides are TGTGCCAGCAGCGGGGGACTAGCGATGGATGAGCAGTTCTTC. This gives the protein CASSGGLAMDEQFF.